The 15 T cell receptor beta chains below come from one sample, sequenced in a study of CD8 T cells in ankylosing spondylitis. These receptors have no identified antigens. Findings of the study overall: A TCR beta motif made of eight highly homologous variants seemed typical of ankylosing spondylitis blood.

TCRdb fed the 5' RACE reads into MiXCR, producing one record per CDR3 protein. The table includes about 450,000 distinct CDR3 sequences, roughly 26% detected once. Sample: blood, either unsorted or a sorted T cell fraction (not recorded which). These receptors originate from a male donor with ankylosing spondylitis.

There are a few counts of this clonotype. The CDR3 region has the DNA TGCAGTGCTAGATGGGCAGGGATCGGCACTGAAGCTTTCTTT. This codes for CSARWAGIGTEAFF. The chain uses TRBV20-1 and TRBJ1-1; D is possibly TRBD1 (5 bases). Trimming cost V 2 bases and J 4 bases, with 14 bases left between them. This CDR3 has 14 residues. The germline CDR1 and CDR2 sequences are DFQATT and SNEGSKA (reference sequence).

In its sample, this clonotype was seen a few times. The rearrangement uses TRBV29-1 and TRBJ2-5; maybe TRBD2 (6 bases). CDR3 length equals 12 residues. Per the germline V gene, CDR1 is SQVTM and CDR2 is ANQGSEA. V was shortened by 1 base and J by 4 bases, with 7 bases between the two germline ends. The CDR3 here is CSVEAGVETQYF. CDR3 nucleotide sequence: TGCAGCGTTGAAGCGGGAGTAGAGACCCAGTACTTC.

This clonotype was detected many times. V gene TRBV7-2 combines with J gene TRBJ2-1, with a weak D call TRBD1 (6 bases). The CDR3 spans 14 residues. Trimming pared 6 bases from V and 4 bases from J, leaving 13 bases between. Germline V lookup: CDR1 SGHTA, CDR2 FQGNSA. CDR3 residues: CASRFGQIYNEQFF. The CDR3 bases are TGTGCCAGCAGGTTTGGACAGATATACAATGAGCAGTTCTTC.

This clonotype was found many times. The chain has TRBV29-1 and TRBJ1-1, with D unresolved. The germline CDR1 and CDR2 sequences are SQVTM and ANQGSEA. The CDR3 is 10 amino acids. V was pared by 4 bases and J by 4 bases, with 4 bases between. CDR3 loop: CSVGPTEAFF. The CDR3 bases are TGCAGCGTTGGCCCCACTGAAGCTTTCTTT.

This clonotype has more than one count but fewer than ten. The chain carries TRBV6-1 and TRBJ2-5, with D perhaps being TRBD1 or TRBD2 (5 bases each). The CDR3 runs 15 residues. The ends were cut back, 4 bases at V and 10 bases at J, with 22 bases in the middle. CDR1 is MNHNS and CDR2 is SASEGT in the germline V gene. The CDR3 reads CASSGGYGTPLYQYF. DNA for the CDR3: TGTGCCAGCAGTGGCGGTTATGGGACCCCCCTTTACCAGTACTTC.

DNA of the CDR3: TGCAGTGCTTCAGGGGAGGCCACTGAAGCTTTCTTT. Its translation: CSASGEATEAFF. The rearrangement links TRBV20-1 to TRBJ1-1; a possible D gene is TRBD1 (6 bases). V was cut by 5 bases and J by 4 bases, with 11 bases left in between. The CDR3 sequence is 12 residues long. Germline V gene sequence: CDR1 DFQATT, CDR2 SNEGSKA (reference sequence).

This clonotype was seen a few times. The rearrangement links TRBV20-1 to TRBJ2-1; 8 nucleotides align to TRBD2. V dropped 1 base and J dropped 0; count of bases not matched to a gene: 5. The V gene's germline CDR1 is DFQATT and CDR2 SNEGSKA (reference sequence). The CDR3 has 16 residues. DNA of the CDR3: TGCAGTGCTAGAGTGCGGAGCGGGAGCTCCTACAATGAGCAGTTCTTC. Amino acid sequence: CSARVRSGSSYNEQFF.

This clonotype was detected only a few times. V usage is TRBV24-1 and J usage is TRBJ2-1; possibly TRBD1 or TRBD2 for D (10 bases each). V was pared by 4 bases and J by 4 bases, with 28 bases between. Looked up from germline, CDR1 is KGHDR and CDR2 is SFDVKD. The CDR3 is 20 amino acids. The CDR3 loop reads CATSDWTGGDRTSGYNEQFF. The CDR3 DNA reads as TGTGCCACCAGTGACTGGACAGGGGGGGACAGGACTAGCGGTTACAATGAGCAGTTCTTC.

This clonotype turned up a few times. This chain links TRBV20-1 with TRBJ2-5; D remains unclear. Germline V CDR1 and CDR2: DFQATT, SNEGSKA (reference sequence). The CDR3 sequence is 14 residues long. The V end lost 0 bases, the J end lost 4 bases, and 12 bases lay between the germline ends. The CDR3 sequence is CSARDPRVGETQYF. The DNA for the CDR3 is TGCAGTGCTAGAGATCCCCGAGTCGGAGAGACCCAGTACTTC.

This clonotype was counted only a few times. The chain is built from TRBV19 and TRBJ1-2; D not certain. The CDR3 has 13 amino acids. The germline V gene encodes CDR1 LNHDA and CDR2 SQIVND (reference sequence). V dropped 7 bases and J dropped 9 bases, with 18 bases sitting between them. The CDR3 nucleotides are TGTGCCAGTACTCGACGGCGATCCGGGAGCTACACCTTC. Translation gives CASTRRRSGSYTF.

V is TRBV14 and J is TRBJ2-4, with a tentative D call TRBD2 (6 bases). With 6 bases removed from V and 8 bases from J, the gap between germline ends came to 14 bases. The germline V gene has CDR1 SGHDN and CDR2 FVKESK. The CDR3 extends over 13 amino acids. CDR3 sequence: CASRSRGVDIQYF. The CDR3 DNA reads TGTGCCAGCAGGTCACGCGGGGTGGACATTCAGTACTTC.

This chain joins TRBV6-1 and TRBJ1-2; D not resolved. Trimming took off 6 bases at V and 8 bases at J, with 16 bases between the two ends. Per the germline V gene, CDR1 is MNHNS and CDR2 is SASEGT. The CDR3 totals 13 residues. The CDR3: CASRVGVNMGYTF. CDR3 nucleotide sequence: TGTGCCAGCAGGGTCGGGGTAAATATGGGCTACACCTTC.

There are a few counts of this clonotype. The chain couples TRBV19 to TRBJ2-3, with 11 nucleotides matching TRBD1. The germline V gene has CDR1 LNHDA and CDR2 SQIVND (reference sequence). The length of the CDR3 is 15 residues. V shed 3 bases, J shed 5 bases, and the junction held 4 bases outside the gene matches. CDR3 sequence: CASSMWTGGVDTQYF. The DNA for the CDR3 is TGTGCCAGTAGTATGTGGACAGGGGGCGTAGATACGCAGTATTTT.

CDR3 DNA: TGTGCCAGCAGGACAATTCTTGGGGTCTACAATGAGCAGTTCTTC. Residues: CASRTILGVYNEQFF. The V and J genes are TRBV6-1 and TRBJ2-1, with unresolved D. The V gene's germline CDR1 is MNHNS and CDR2 SASEGT. The V gene lost 6 bases and the J gene lost 3 bases, with 15 bases spanning the gap. The CDR3 has 15 amino acids.

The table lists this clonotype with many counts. The CDR3, as DNA: TGCGCCAGCAGCCAAGAGTCTTCGGCGGCTGAGAAAAACATTCAGTACTTC. It translates to CASSQESSAAEKNIQYF. V usage is TRBV4-1 and J usage is TRBJ2-4, with D hard to call. The CDR3 is made up of 17 amino acids. V lost 0 bases, J lost 4 bases, and 16 bases lay in between. CDR1 is MGHRA, CDR2 YSYEKL, per germline.